Following are 32 T cell receptor beta chains from one sample sequenced in a study of blood T cell repertoires in COVID-19. Some clones are missing from TCRdb's copy, which holds only in-frame ones; the method was immunoSEQ multiplex PCR. The sample has tens of thousands of clones, approximately 79% seen once; the top ten hold just over 2.5%. The specimen sequenced was peripheral blood. The source of these receptors is a human donor with acute or convalescent COVID-19. The donor label of this sample is uncertain.

The V gene is TRBV27, the J gene TRBJ2-5, with D unresolved. This CDR3 contains 13 residues. Per germline, CDR1 MNHEY and CDR2 SMNVEV (reference sequence). V shed 4 bases and J shed 4 bases, with 10 bases lying between them. The chain's CDR3 is CASSWSNGETQYF. The CDR3 region has the DNA TGTGCCAGCAGTTGGAGCAACGGAGAGACCCAGTACTTC.

This chain joins TRBV28 and TRBJ2-1; the match to TRBD1 covers 12 bases. Germline-derived CDR1 and CDR2 are MDHEN and SYDVKM. This CDR3 region has 15 residues. V lost 6 bases to trimming and J lost 9 bases; unmatched junction nucleotides: 9. CDR3 DNA: TGTGCCAGCAGCCGTTGGGACAGGGGGCCTGGTGAGCAGTTCTTC. This gives the protein CASSRWDRGPGEQFF.

The rearrangement links TRBV4-2 to TRBJ2-1; 9 bases agree with TRBD2. The CDR3 is 15 residues long. CDR1 is LGHNA, CDR2 YNFKEQ, per germline. V dropped 3 bases and J dropped 3; count of bases not matched to a gene: 3. DNA of the CDR3: TGTGCCAGCAGCCAGACTAGCGGAAACTACAATGAGCAGTTCTTC. The encoded protein is CASSQTSGNYNEQFF.

J is TRBJ2-3 and V is TRBV11-3; 7 bases map to TRBD2. Germline loops: CDR1 SGHNT, CDR2 YENEEA. V lost 5 bases, J lost 3 bases, and 8 bases stayed unmatched. This CDR3 comprises 15 residues. The CDR3 DNA sequence: TGTGCCAGCAGCCTTCGTGGACTAGGAACAGATACGCAGTATTTT. It translates to CASSLRGLGTDTQYF.

V and J are TRBV5-1 and TRBJ2-2; 7 nucleotides align to TRBD2. Germline assignment: CDR1 SGHRS and CDR2 YFSETQ. V lost 0 bases and J lost 5; bases outside the gene matches: 4. This CDR3 is built from 15 residues. The CDR3 coding sequence is TGCGCCAGCAGCTTGGTGACGGGGGGAACCGGGGAGCTGTTTTTT. Translated: CASSLVTGGTGELFF.

The sample holds a few counts of this clone. The J gene is TRBJ2-2, the V gene TRBV29-1; no clear D gene. The CDR3 is 11 residues long. The V and J ends lost 6 bases and 8 bases respectively, with 10 bases between them. Germline V gene sequence: CDR1 SQVTM, CDR2 ANQGSEA. The CDR3 loop reads CSVRLLGELFF. The CDR3 region has the DNA TGCAGCGTCCGTCTCCTTGGGGAGCTGTTTTTT.

For the CDR3, the DNA is TGTGCCAGCACCGGGACACTTTACTACGAGCAGTACTTC. It encodes CASTGTLYYEQYF. This chain connects TRBV2 to TRBJ2-7, with D tentatively TRBD1 (6 bases). The germline V gene encodes CDR1 SNHLY and CDR2 FYNNEI. Trimming pared 7 bases from V and 3 bases from J, leaving 13 bases between. There are 13 residues in the CDR3. Complete variable domain (other parts from reference TRBV2 and TRBJ2-7): EPEVTQTPSHQVTQMGQEVILRCVPISNHLYFYWYRQILGQKVEFLVSFYNNEISEKSEIFDDQFSVERPDGSNFTLKIRSTKLEDSAMYFCASTGTLYYEQYFGPGTRLTVT.

The chain has TRBV28 and TRBJ2-7, with 8 bases matching TRBD2. In germline, CDR1 is MDHEN, CDR2 SYDVKM. The V gene end was trimmed by 5 bases and the J gene end by 7 bases; junction bases not matched to a gene: 13. This CDR3 contains 15 residues. The CDR3 region is CASSPLSGGVQEQYV. CDR3 DNA: TGTGCCAGCAGTCCACTGAGCGGGGGTGTTCAAGAGCAGTACGTC.

This chain uses TRBV19 with TRBJ1-1, with 8 nucleotides matching TRBD1. The junction had 13 bases not matched to a gene; V was cut back by 5 bases and J by 11 bases. This CDR3 comprises 14 residues. Germline loops: CDR1 LNHDA, CDR2 SQIVND (reference sequence). The CDR3 is CASSPGQVSREAFF. CDR3 DNA: TGTGCCAGTAGTCCGGGACAGGTCTCTCGGGAGGCTTTCTTT.

The chain recombines TRBV19 with TRBJ1-5, with D possibly being TRBD1 (5 bases). Trimming took 7 bases from V and 4 from J, leaving 14 bases between them. This CDR3 contains 14 residues. Germline V gene data show CDR1 as LNHDA and CDR2 as SQIVND (reference sequence). The CDR3 DNA reads as TGTGCCAGTACTACTCGGGGGAGTAATCAGCCCCAGCATTTT. This gives the protein CASTTRGSNQPQHF.

V and J are TRBV5-6 and TRBJ1-1; 10 bases fit TRBD1. CDR1 is SGHDT and CDR2 is YYEEEE in the germline V gene. Trimming removed 3 bases from V and 6 bases from J; junction bases left unmatched: 11. The CDR3 totals 16 residues. This CDR3 reads CASSSPITGTGAEAFF. The CDR3 DNA is TGTGCCAGCAGCTCTCCAATAACCGGGACAGGGGCTGAAGCTTTCTTT. Full variable domain (missing parts from reference TRBV5-6 and TRBJ1-1): DAGVTQSPTHLIKTRGQQVTLRCSPKSGHDTVSWYQQALGQGPQFIFQYYEEEERQRGNFPDRFSGHQFPNYSSELNVNALLLGDSALYLCASSSPITGTGAEAFFGQGTRLTVV.

The chain combines TRBV6-5 with TRBJ1-2; TRBD1 matches at 7 bases. The germline CDR1 and CDR2 sequences are MNHEY and SVGAGI. The ends lost 5 bases at V and 7 bases at J; junction bases unmatched: 7. CDR3 size: 13 residues. CDR3 sequence (DNA): TGTGCCAGCAGTCAAACAGGGGCGGGTGGCTACACCTTC. Translating it yields CASSQTGAGGYTF.

The V and J genes are TRBV30 and TRBJ2-7, with D possibly being TRBD1 (5 bases). Trimming stripped 8 bases from V and 6 bases from J, with 17 bases between. The germline gives CDR1 GTSNPN, CDR2 SVGIG (reference sequence). CDR3 size: 12 residues. The CDR3 reads CAGAWGPFEQYF. CDR3 DNA sequence: TGTGCCGGCGCTTGGGGCCCGTTCGAGCAGTACTTC.

The J gene is TRBJ2-1, the V gene TRBV4-3, with 10 nucleotides matching TRBD2. The length of the CDR3 is 16 residues. Looked up from germline, CDR1 is LGHNA and CDR2 is YSLEER. The V and J ends lost 1 base and 4 bases, in that order; junction bases with no gene match: 4. Here the CDR3 reads CASSQGSGRTYNEQFF. The CDR3 DNA is TGCGCCAGCAGCCAAGGTAGCGGGAGGACTTACAATGAGCAGTTCTTC.

This clone was detected only once. The rearrangement joins TRBV9 to TRBJ1-2; D may be TRBD1 (6 bases). Germline CDR1 and CDR2: SGDLS and YYNGEE. The CDR3 covers 15 residues. V lost 4 bases to trimming and J lost 7 bases, with 20 bases between them. The CDR3 is CASSLSGGRAGGYTF. CDR3 DNA sequence: TGTGCCAGCAGCCTCTCGGGGGGCCGGGCCGGTGGCTACACCTTC.

CDR3 nucleotide sequence: TGTGCCAGCGCCCGGCCAGGAGGGCGCTTCGGCAATGAGCAGTTCTTC. Its protein product is CASARPGGRFGNEQFF. The rearrangement links TRBV7-2 to TRBJ2-1; perhaps TRBD2 as D (6 bases). This CDR3 contains 16 residues. V was trimmed by 8 bases and J by 6 bases, leaving 23 bases between them. Germline CDR1 is SGHTA and CDR2 is FQGNSA.

The chain links TRBV11-2 to TRBJ1-3; D is ambiguous. The germline CDR1 and CDR2 sequences are SGHAT and FQNNGV. The CDR3 is made up of 15 amino acids. Between the trimmed V and J ends, which lost 5 bases and 0 bases, there was a span of 11 bases. The CDR3, as DNA: TGTGCCAGCAGCGTCACGATCGGCTCTGGAAACACCATATATTTT. Protein product: CASSVTIGSGNTIYF.

This clone has a handful of counts. Here the CDR3 DNA reads TGCGCCAGCAGCTTCAATCCTAGCAATCAGCCCCAGCATTTT. It is translated as CASSFNPSNQPQHF. V usage is TRBV4-1 and J usage is TRBJ1-5; no reliable D call. This CDR3 spans 14 amino acids. Trimming left V 5 bases short and J 0 bases short, with 8 bases between. Per germline, CDR1 MGHRA and CDR2 YSYEKL.

V and J are TRBV28 and TRBJ1-1, with D maybe TRBD1 (6 bases). CDR1 and CDR2 from the germline V gene are MDHEN and SYDVKM. This CDR3 has 16 residues. Trimming took 5 bases from V and 0 from J, leaving 16 bases between them. CDR3 nucleotides: TGTGCCAGCAGTCCGCGCGGGCAGGGGATGAACACTGAAGCTTTCTTT. Translating it yields CASSPRGQGMNTEAFF.

This clone was counted only a few times. V is TRBV5-1 and J is TRBJ1-3, with 8 bases that match TRBD1. V lost 3 bases to trimming and J lost 0 bases; unmatched junction nucleotides: 2. The germline V gene has CDR1 SGHRS and CDR2 YFSETQ. The CDR3 is made up of 15 amino acids. CDR3: CASSSTGDSGNTIYF. CDR3 DNA: TGCGCCAGCAGCTCGACAGGGGACTCTGGAAACACCATATATTTT.

J is TRBJ1-2 and V is TRBV28; D may be TRBD1 (6 bases). The V gene's germline CDR1 is MDHEN and CDR2 SYDVKM. V lost 7 bases, J lost 7 bases, and 13 bases lay in between. The CDR3 extends over 12 amino acids. This chain's CDR3 is CASTNRQAGYTF. For the CDR3, the DNA is TGTGCCAGCACCAACCGACAGGCTGGCTACACCTTC.

The chain carries TRBV30 and TRBJ2-7; TRBD2 might be the D (5 bases). V was pared by 3 bases and J by 6 bases, with 24 bases between. The CDR3 loop spans 16 amino acids. The germline CDR1 and CDR2 sequences are GTSNPN and SVGIG (reference sequence). CDR3 region: CAWSPTNPGVVGEQYF. The CDR3 region has the DNA TGTGCCTGGAGCCCCACGAACCCCGGGGTAGTCGGCGAGCAGTACTTC.

There are a few counts of this clone. This chain uses TRBV29-1 with TRBJ2-2, with 9 bases lining up with TRBD1. The CDR3 has 15 residues. The junction had 8 bases not matched to a gene; V was cut back by 6 bases and J by 3 bases. The germline CDR1 and CDR2 sequences are SQVTM and ANQGSEA. The CDR3 is CSVKTGGVDTGELFF. DNA of the CDR3: TGCAGCGTCAAGACAGGGGGTGTTGACACCGGGGAGCTGTTTTTT.

The rearrangement links TRBV25-1 to TRBJ2-5; 9 positions match TRBD2. This CDR3 spans 14 amino acids. Germline V gives CDR1 MGHDK, CDR2 SYGVNS. V lost 7 bases to trimming and J lost 1 base; unmatched junction nucleotides: 4. CDR3 loop: CASTAGGSQETQYF. The CDR3 DNA is TGTGCCAGCACCGCGGGGGGGTCCCAAGAGACCCAGTACTTC.

This clone was counted a few times. The J gene is TRBJ2-5, the V gene TRBV7-2, with 7 bases lining up with TRBD1. Germline V lookup: CDR1 SGHTA, CDR2 FQGNSA. V gave up 5 bases and J gave up 5 bases; unmatched junction bases: 5. The CDR3 extends over 13 amino acids. This chain's CDR3 is CASSVGGQETQYF. CDR3 coding DNA: TGTGCCAGCAGCGTAGGGGGCCAGGAGACCCAGTACTTC.

The rearrangement links TRBV28 to TRBJ2-1, with TRBD2 matching over 7 bases. The CDR3 spans 16 residues. Germline V gene data show CDR1 as MDHEN and CDR2 as SYDVKM. V dropped 7 bases and J dropped 4; count of bases not matched to a gene: 13. As DNA, the CDR3 is TGTGCCAGCACCGTAAACTTGGGGGGGGGTTACAATGAGCAGTTCTTC. Translating it yields CASTVNLGGGYNEQFF.

The CDR3 DNA is TGTGCCAGCAGCCCGGGACAGGGCCTCATGGGTGAGCAGTTCTTC. Protein product: CASSPGQGLMGEQFF. This chain joins TRBV11-2 and TRBJ2-1; 9 bases align to TRBD1. J gave up 9 bases and V 5 bases, and 11 bases lay outside the gene matches. There are 15 residues in the CDR3. Germline CDR1 reads SGHAT; CDR2 reads FQNNGV.

The rearrangement joins TRBV6-5 to TRBJ1-1; D call uncertain. The germline gives CDR1 MNHEY, CDR2 SVGAGI. The V end lost 2 bases, the J end lost 5 bases, and 9 bases lay between the germline ends. The CDR3 totals 13 residues. The CDR3 DNA is TGTGCCAGCAGTTACGGGCGTGTGACTGAAGCTTTCTTT. Residues: CASSYGRVTEAFF.

The chain uses TRBV6-5 and TRBJ1-1; D uncertain. The CDR3 contains 14 residues. The germline V and J ends were trimmed by 4 bases and 7 bases, with 16 bases remaining between them. Per the germline V gene, CDR1 is MNHEY and CDR2 is SVGAGI. The CDR3 region is CASSSWGGGFEAFF. The CDR3, as DNA: TGTGCCAGCAGTTCGTGGGGAGGAGGATTTGAAGCTTTCTTT.

The chain is built from TRBV30 and TRBJ1-5; 7 bases align to TRBD1. This CDR3 comprises 16 residues. Per germline, CDR1 GTSNPN and CDR2 SVGIG (reference sequence). The V segment lost 5 bases and the J segment 2 bases; nucleotides outside the gene matches: 12. The CDR3 DNA follows: TGTGCCTGGTCCCCCATCGGACAGGCTGGCAATCAGCCCCAGCATTTT. Its protein product is CAWSPIGQAGNQPQHF. Drawing the rest from reference TRBV30 and TRBJ1-5, the complete variable domain is SQTIHQWPATLVQPVGSPLSLECTVEGTSNPNLYWYRQAAGRGLQLLFYSVGIGQISSEVPQNLSASRPQDRQFILSSKKLLLSDSGFYLCAWSPIGQAGNQPQHFGDGTRLSIL.

The genes are TRBV24-1 and TRBJ2-1; D perhaps matches TRBD1 (5 bases). Germline values: CDR1 KGHDR, CDR2 SFDVKD. The germline V and J ends were trimmed by 6 bases and 0 bases, with 8 bases remaining between them. CDR3 length: 14 residues. The CDR3 DNA reads as TGTGCCACCAGTCAGGGATTCTCCTACAATGAGCAGTTCTTC. As protein: CATSQGFSYNEQFF.

The chain couples TRBV12-3 or TRBV12-4 to TRBJ2-3, with D possibly being TRBD2 (6 bases). The CDR3 spans 13 residues. Trimming removed 5 bases from V and 4 bases from J, with 10 bases in between. CDR3 DNA: TGTGCCAGCAGTCCAGGAGGGCCAGATACGCAGTATTTT. This gives the protein CASSPGGPDTQYF.